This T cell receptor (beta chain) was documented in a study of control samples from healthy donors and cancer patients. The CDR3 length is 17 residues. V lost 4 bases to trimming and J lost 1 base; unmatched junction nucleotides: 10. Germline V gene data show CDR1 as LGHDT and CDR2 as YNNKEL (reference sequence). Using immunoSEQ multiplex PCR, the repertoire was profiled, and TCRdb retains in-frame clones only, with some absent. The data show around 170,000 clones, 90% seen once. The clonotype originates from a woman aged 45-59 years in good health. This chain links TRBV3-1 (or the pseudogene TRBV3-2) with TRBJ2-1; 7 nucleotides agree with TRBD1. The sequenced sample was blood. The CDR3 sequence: CASSLDRERVSYNEQFF. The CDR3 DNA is TGTGCCAGCAGCCTAGACAGGGAGCGAGTGTCCTACAATGAGCAGTTCTTC.